The T cell receptor beta chain described here comes from a study of blood T cell repertoires in COVID-19. Participants spanned ages about 18 to 100 years and resided in roughly 22 US areas. Categorization into cohorts depended on clinical history that participants reported. V lost 3 bases, J lost 4 bases, and 19 bases stayed unmatched. This CDR3 spans 20 amino acids. Per the germline V gene, CDR1 is SGHVS and CDR2 is FQNEAQ. TCRdb keeps only in-frame clones here, not all; method: immunoSEQ multiplex PCR. The sample shows 250,000 or so clones, about four fifths of them seen only once. The sample taken for sequencing was PBMCs or T cells enriched from blood (not recorded which). This TCR came from a woman between 35 and 50 years old who had been exposed to COVID-19. The genes are TRBV7-8 and TRBJ2-5; 11 positions agree with TRBD2. Written as DNA, the CDR3 is TGTGCCAGCAGCTTGTGGGTCCTGACTAGCGGGGTCGGAACGGGAGAGACCCAGTACTTC. Residues: CASSLWVLTSGVGTGETQYF.